The 15 T cell receptor beta chains in this list originate from one sample, sequenced in a study of CD8+CD57+ T cells in acquired aplastic anemia. Sequencing was done on patients that had shown CD8+CD57+ cell expansion by flow cytometry. Template material for TCR beta VDJ and CDR3 profiling consisted of genomic DNA. TCRdb used MiXCR to reprocess the reads, holding one entry per CDR3 protein. The table has 450,000 to 600,000 distinct CDR3 sequences, about a third seen once. Specimen: sorted CD4+, CD8+, or CD8+CD57+ T cells (not recorded which) from PBMCs. The origin of the receptors is a human donor with aplastic anemia.

This clonotype was observed at least ten times. The CDR3 coding sequence is TGTGCCACCAGTGACTCAGGACAGGGCCTCAATCAGCCCCAGCATTTT. Translation gives CATSDSGQGLNQPQHF. This chain joins TRBV24-1 and TRBJ1-5; TRBD1 agrees at 8 bases. Trimming cost V 4 bases and J 3 bases; bases outside gene matches: 7. Looked up from germline, CDR1 is KGHDR and CDR2 is SFDVKD. The CDR3 length is 16 residues.

This clonotype was picked up a small number of times. The junction and the germline gene differ at one end; a read error may be behind it. This chain joins TRBV15 and TRBJ2-3; 13 bases line up with TRBD2. CDR1 LNHNV and CDR2 YYDKDF come from the germline V gene (reference sequence). The CDR3 loop spans 16 amino acids. The CDR3 DNA reads TGTGCCGCCAGCCCCGGGACTAGCGGGGCCACAGATACGCAGTATTTT. Encoded protein: CAASPGTSGATDTQYF. Together with reference TRBV15 and TRBJ2-3, the CDR3 gives the full variable domain: DAMVIQNPRYQVTQFGKPVTLSCSQTLNHNVMYWYQQKSSQAPKLLFHYYDKDFNNEADTPDNFQSRRPNTSFCFLDIRSPGLGDTAMYLCAASPGTSGATDTQYFGPGTRLTVL.

In the case of this clonotype: A single base separates this from a much larger clone, so it may be a read error. The chain joins TRBV9 to TRBJ1-6; 10 bases match TRBD1. This CDR3 has 15 residues. Germline-derived CDR1 and CDR2 are SGDLS and YYNGEE. V shed 4 bases and J 8 bases; nucleotides not matched to a gene: 6. As DNA, the CDR3 is TGTGCCAGCAGCCAAACCGGGACAGGGGATTCACCCCTCCACTTT. Translation gives CASSQTGTGDSPLHF. Complete variable domain (other parts from reference TRBV9 and TRBJ1-6): DSGVTQTPKHLITATGQRVTLRCSPRSGDLSVYWYQQSLDQGLQFLIQYYNGEERAKGNILERFSAQQFPDLHSELNLSSLELGDSALYFCASSQTGTGDSPLHFGNGTRLTVT.

The CDR3 loop reads CASSFSPGTSSIYGYTF. In DNA, the CDR3 is TGTGCCAGCAGCTTTTCTCCCGGCACTTCTTCTATCTATGGCTACACCTTC. This chain links TRBV11-1 with TRBJ1-2, with D uncertain. Between the trimmed V and J ends, which lost 3 bases and 4 bases, there was a span of 21 bases. CDR1 SGHAT and CDR2 FQDESV come from the germline V gene (reference sequence). CDR3 length equals 17 residues.

The chain joins TRBV18 to TRBJ2-2; 9 bases line up with TRBD1. The CDR3 runs 16 residues. V shed 4 bases, J shed 3 bases, and the junction held 6 bases outside the gene matches. Germline values: CDR1 KGHSH, CDR2 LQKENI. CDR3 region: CASSRRTGVHTGELFF. CDR3 DNA: TGTGCCAGCTCACGACGGACAGGGGTTCACACCGGGGAGCTGTTTTTT. The variable domain in full, with the rest retrieved from reference TRBV18 and TRBJ2-2, is NAGVMQNPRHLVRRRGQEARLRCSPMKGHSHVYWYRQLPEEGLKFMVYLQKENIIDESGMPKERFSAEFPKEGPSILRIQQVVRGDSAAYFCASSRRTGVHTGELFFGEGSRLTVL.

In regard to this clonotype: At one boundary the junction diverges from the germline segment, which might be a read error. V is TRBV9 and J is TRBJ1-2; 7 bases map to TRBD1. The CDR3 totals 14 residues. CDR1 is SGDLS and CDR2 is YYNGEE in the germline V gene. The chain's CDR3 is CASSPEDREIPSPF. Here the CDR3 DNA reads TGTGCCAGCAGCCCGGAAGACAGGGAGATACCTTCCCCCTTC.

V and J are TRBV9 and TRBJ2-3, with TRBD2 as a possible D gene (5 bases). In germline, CDR1 is SGDLS, CDR2 YYNGEE. The ends were cut back, 0 bases at V and 8 bases at J, with 22 bases in the middle. This CDR3 region has 17 residues. CDR3 nucleotide sequence: TGTGCCAGCAGCGTAGGGAGTGTGGAGCGGAAGGATGTTACGCAGTATTTT. It codes for CASSVGSVERKDVTQYF.

In its sample, this clonotype was seen a few times. V and J are TRBV29-1 and TRBJ2-3; D is unresolved. V shed 5 bases and J shed 5 bases, with 8 bases lying between them. Germline lookup yields CDR1 SQVTM and CDR2 ANQGSEA. The CDR3 covers 11 residues. The CDR3 spells CSVPSGDTQYF. CDR3 coding DNA: TGCAGCGTTCCCTCCGGAGATACGCAGTATTTT.

This clonotype was counted many times. The chain is built from TRBV7-9 and TRBJ1-2; D is unclear. This CDR3 has 13 amino acids. In germline, CDR1 is SEHNR, CDR2 FQNEAQ (reference sequence). V lost 4 bases and J 0 bases, leaving 6 bases between the germline ends. The DNA for the CDR3 is TGTGCCAGCAGCTCAGAGGCTAACTATGGCTACACCTTC. It codes for CASSSEANYGYTF.

This clonotype was observed a single time. Being one base from a much bigger clone, this may be a read error. The rearrangement joins TRBV7-9 to TRBJ1-5; D is perhaps TRBD1 (6 bases). The CDR3 consists of 15 residues. Per the germline V gene, CDR1 is SEHNR and CDR2 is FQNEAQ (reference sequence). CDR3 region: CTSSQQGSSNQPQHF. DNA of the CDR3: TGTACCAGCAGCCAACAGGGTTCTAGCAATCAGCCCCAGCATTTT. The full variable domain, rest sourced from reference TRBV7-9 and TRBJ1-5, is DTGVSQNPRHKITKRGQNVTFRCDPISEHNRLYWYRQTLGQGPEFLTYFQNEAQLEKSRLLSDRFSAERPKGSFSTLEIQRTEQGDSAMYLCTSSQQGSSNQPQHFGDGTRLSIL.

This clonotype showed up many times. The CDR3 region has the DNA TGCAGTGCTCAGTCCCAGGGCGGCGATGGCTACACCTTC. It is translated as CSAQSQGGDGYTF. The chain carries TRBV20-1 and TRBJ1-2, with a tentative D call TRBD1 (5 bases). Per germline, CDR1 DFQATT and CDR2 SNEGSKA (reference sequence). The CDR3 loop spans 13 amino acids. V was pared by 5 bases and J by 6 bases, with 16 bases between.

With respect to this clonotype: This may be a read error, as it is one base from a much larger clone. This chain connects TRBV20-1 to TRBJ1-2, with TRBD1 as a possible D gene (5 bases). CDR1 DFQATT and CDR2 SNEGSKA come from the germline V gene (reference sequence). The CDR3 is made up of 13 amino acids. The CDR3 DNA is TGCAGTGCTCTCCGGGACGATGGAGTTGGCTGCACCTTC. This sequence encodes CSALRDDGVGCTF.

V is TRBV6-1 and J is TRBJ1-1; no clear D. The V gene's germline CDR1 is MNHNS and CDR2 SASEGT. Trimming stripped 6 bases from V and 9 bases from J, with 20 bases between. The CDR3 totals 14 residues. CDR3 nucleotides: TGTGCCAGCAGACTAAAATATGGAACTAACAAAGCTTTCTTT. Translating gives CASRLKYGTNKAFF.

Regarding this clonotype: The junction departs from germline at one end; a sequencing error may be responsible. J is TRBJ2-7 and V is TRBV5-1; D gene uncertain. The germline CDR1 and CDR2 sequences are SGHRS and YFSETQ. This CDR3 region has 14 residues. The DNA for the CDR3 is TGCGCCAGCAGGTTGGGCGGCAAGACCTACGAGCAGTACTTC. Amino acid sequence: CASRLGGKTYEQYF.

This clonotype turned up a few times. V and J are TRBV11-2 and TRBJ2-7; unclear D gene. The ends were cut back, 1 base at V and 3 bases at J, with 7 bases in the middle. Germline CDR1 reads SGHAT; CDR2 reads FQNNGV. The CDR3 loop spans 13 amino acids. DNA for the CDR3: TGTGCCAGCAGCTTAGGGGTTATCTACGAGCAGTACTTC. Translating gives CASSLGVIYEQYF. Full variable domain (remainder filled in from reference TRBV11-2 and TRBJ2-7): EAGVAQSPRYKIIEKRQSVAFWCNPISGHATLYWYQQILGQGPKLLIQFQNNGVVDDSQLPKDRFSAERLKGVDSTLKIQPAKLEDSAVYLCASSLGVIYEQYFGPGTRLTVT.